This TCR beta chain was found in a study of Ad26.COV2.S vaccination and SARS-CoV-2 variants. Method: immunoSEQ multiplex PCR; TCRdb's copy keeps in-frame clones and lacks some. This table holds under 150,000 clones, roughly 85% found once. Trimming shortened V by 10 bases and J by 2 bases, and 12 bases separated the two germline ends. This CDR3 region has 14 residues. Per germline, CDR1 LNHDA and CDR2 SQIVND (reference sequence). The source is a human donor who had recovered from COVID-19. This chain uses TRBV19 with TRBJ1-6; D not resolved. The specimen was peripheral blood, collected after recovery from COVID-19. The DNA for the CDR3 is TGTGCCACCTCGGTTGAGACCTATAATTCACCCCTCCACTTT. This codes for CATSVETYNSPLHF.